The 30 T cell receptor beta chains presented below share a single source sample, sequenced in a study of blood T cell repertoires in COVID-19. Assay: immunoSEQ multiplex PCR; the TCRdb copy retains only in-frame clones and omits some. The table shows 150,000 to 180,000 clones, with about 79% occurring only once. The sequenced sample was peripheral blood. Receptors were obtained from a woman aged 55-69 years with acute or convalescent COVID-19.

This CDR3 reads CASSQDFPGLYGQPQHF. CDR3 coding DNA: TGTGCCAGCAGCCAAGATTTCCCAGGGCTCTACGGGCAGCCCCAGCATTTT. The rearrangement joins TRBV3-1 (or the pseudogene TRBV3-2) to TRBJ1-5, with D possibly matching TRBD1 (5 bases). Germline V CDR1 and CDR2: LGHDT, YNNKEL (reference sequence). V gave up 0 bases and J gave up 7 bases, with 19 bases separating them. The CDR3 contains 17 residues.

The CDR3 DNA follows: TGTGCCACCGCCATAGGCCCGGGACTAGGTCACGCAGATACGCAGTATTTT. It codes for CATAIGPGLGHADTQYF. The chain uses TRBV19 and TRBJ2-3, with 8 bases that match TRBD2. Germline V gene sequence: CDR1 LNHDA, CDR2 SQIVND (reference sequence). The junction had 19 bases not matched to a gene; V was cut back by 10 bases and J by 4 bases. This CDR3 spans 17 amino acids. Combining the CDR3 with reference TRBV19 and TRBJ2-3 gives the whole variable domain DGGITQSPKYLFRKEGQNVTLSCEQNLNHDAMYWYRQDPGQGLRLIYYSQIVNDFQKGDIAEGYSVSREKKESFPLTVTSAQKNPTAFYLCATAIGPGLGHADTQYFGPGTRLTVL.

This rearrangement joins TRBV11-2 to TRBJ1-5; D remains unclear. V lost 3 bases, J lost 0 bases, and 12 bases lay in between. This CDR3 spans 16 amino acids. The germline gives CDR1 SGHAT, CDR2 FQNNGV. CDR3 residues: CASSLTSGNSNQPQHF. For the CDR3, the DNA is TGTGCCAGCAGCTTGACGTCCGGGAATAGCAATCAGCCCCAGCATTTT.

The table lists this clone with a few counts. The gene calls are TRBV19 and TRBJ2-1, with 12 bases matching TRBD2. Germline V gene lookup returns CDR1 LNHDA and CDR2 SQIVND (reference sequence). This CDR3 has 16 amino acids. The V gene end was trimmed by 4 bases and the J gene end by 4 bases; junction bases not matched to a gene: 5. In DNA form, the CDR3 reads TGTGCCAGTAGTACCCTGACTAGCGGGGGATACAATGAGCAGTTCTTC. It specifies CASSTLTSGGYNEQFF.

This clone was observed a single time. The rearrangement links TRBV5-8 to TRBJ1-5; unclear D gene. Between the trimmed V and J ends, which lost 4 bases and 1 base, there was a span of 9 bases. The CDR3 length is 14 residues. The germline V gene encodes CDR1 SGHTS and CDR2 YDEGEE. The CDR3 DNA is TGTGCCAGCAGCGCCGGGATAAGCAATCAGCCCCAGCATTTT. It specifies CASSAGISNQPQHF.

Details on this clone: A read error may produce the germline difference seen at one junction end. V and J are TRBV5-4 and TRBJ2-6; 9 bases align to TRBD2. This CDR3 spans 10 amino acids. The germline V gene encodes CDR1 SGHNT and CDR2 YYREEE (reference sequence). CDR3 bases: TGTGCCAGCCCCCCCGGGACTAGCCCTTTC. The encoded protein is CASPPGTSPF. Looking up the rest from reference TRBV5-4 and TRBJ2-6 gives the full variable domain: ETGVTQSPTHLIKTRGQQVTLRCSSQSGHNTVSWYQQALGQGPQFIFQYYREEENGRGNFPPRFSGLQFPNYSSELNVNALELDDSALYLCASPPGTSPFGAGSRLTVL.

The J gene is TRBJ2-2, the V gene TRBV5-4, with unresolved D. This CDR3 has 14 residues. Trimming shortened V by 0 bases and J by 7 bases, and 10 bases separated the two germline ends. Germline values: CDR1 SGHNT, CDR2 YYREEE (reference sequence). DNA of the CDR3: TGTGCCAGCAGCTTGGTCCGTAGTGACGGGGAGCTGTTTTTT. Protein product: CASSLVRSDGELFF.

The V and J genes are TRBV28 and TRBJ2-5; 7 nucleotides align to TRBD1. The germline V gene encodes CDR1 MDHEN and CDR2 SYDVKM. This CDR3 comprises 14 residues. Unmatched junction bases numbered 7, after V lost 6 bases and J lost 3 bases. The CDR3 nucleotides are TGTGCCAGCAGCTCCCCCGACAGGGAAGAGACCCAGTACTTC. Protein sequence: CASSSPDREETQYF. Full variable domain (outside the CDR3, taken from reference TRBV28 and TRBJ2-5): DVKVTQSSRYLVKRTGEKVFLECVQDMDHENMFWYRQDPGLGLRLIYFSYDVKMKEKGDIPEGYSVSREKKERFSLILESASTNQTSMYLCASSSPDREETQYFGPGTRLLVL.

This rearrangement joins TRBV6-5 to TRBJ1-2; the D gene is possibly TRBD1 (6 bases). Trimming cost V 6 bases and J 5 bases, with 19 bases left between them. This CDR3 is 15 amino acids long. The germline gives CDR1 MNHEY, CDR2 SVGAGI. The CDR3 is CASSRGGHGRYGYTF. The DNA of the CDR3 is TGTGCCAGCAGCCGCGGGGGCCATGGTAGATATGGCTACACCTTC.

This rearrangement joins TRBV2 to TRBJ1-5, with 9 positions matching TRBD1. Losses at the gene ends were 3 bases for V and 7 bases for J; bases not matched to a gene: 7. This CDR3 has 15 amino acids. CDR1 and CDR2 (germline): SNHLY, FYNNEI. CDR3 region: CASSEYRGPKQPQHF. CDR3 nucleotides: TGTGCCAGCAGTGAGTACAGGGGGCCTAAGCAGCCCCAGCATTTT.

This clone occurred once. V and J are TRBV2 and TRBJ1-4; 7 bases match TRBD1. V shed 5 bases and J 4 bases; nucleotides not matched to a gene: 7. This CDR3 contains 15 residues. CDR1 SNHLY and CDR2 FYNNEI come from the germline V gene. The CDR3 loop is CASSTQGQINEKLFF. The DNA for the CDR3 is TGTGCCAGCAGTACACAGGGACAGATTAATGAAAAACTGTTTTTT.

This clone has only one observation. The chain employs TRBV2 and TRBJ1-5; D is ambiguous. The germline gives CDR1 SNHLY, CDR2 FYNNEI. Trimming cost V 1 base and J 0 bases, with 16 bases left between them. The CDR3 extends over 18 amino acids. CDR3 in DNA: TGTGCCAGCAGTGAAGGGAGTTATGTCGCCTATAGCAATCAGCCCCAGCATTTT. This sequence encodes CASSEGSYVAYSNQPQHF.

The CDR3 sequence is CASSLFNRGSPEQYF. CDR3 bases: TGTGCCAGCAGCTTATTTAACAGGGGGTCCCCCGAGCAGTACTTC. This chain joins TRBV7-6 and TRBJ2-7, with TRBD1 identical over 8 bases. The junction had 9 bases not matched to a gene; V was cut back by 2 bases and J by 6 bases. Germline V gene sequence: CDR1 SGHVS, CDR2 FNYEAQ. The CDR3 extends over 15 amino acids.

This clone was seen many times. The chain employs TRBV6-6 and TRBJ2-7; 15 nucleotides agree with TRBD2. The CDR3 contains 20 residues. Germline lookup yields CDR1 MNHNY and CDR2 SVGAGI (reference sequence). V lost 6 bases and J lost 0; bases outside the gene matches: 15. The CDR3 loop is CASSRPRGTSGGPGSYEQYF. For the CDR3, the DNA is TGTGCCAGCAGCCGTCCAAGGGGGACTAGCGGGGGGCCAGGCTCCTACGAGCAGTACTTC.

The chain uses TRBV4-2 and TRBJ1-1; possible D gene TRBD1, 6 bases. V was shortened by 0 bases and J by 4 bases, with 15 bases between the two germline ends. Germline CDR1 reads LGHNA; CDR2 reads YNFKEQ. The CDR3 runs 16 residues. Here the CDR3 reads CASSQDKGRGFTEAFF. The CDR3 nucleotides read TGTGCCAGCAGCCAAGATAAAGGCAGGGGATTCACTGAAGCTTTCTTT.

V and J are TRBV7-9 and TRBJ1-4; D is perhaps TRBD1 (5 bases). The germline gives CDR1 SEHNR, CDR2 FQNEAQ (reference sequence). The ends were cut back, 5 bases at V and 0 bases at J, with 19 bases in the middle. The CDR3 covers 18 residues. CDR3 sequence: CASSPILVEGATNEKLFF. The CDR3 DNA is TGTGCCAGCAGCCCGATTCTCGTGGAAGGGGCAACTAATGAAAAACTGTTTTTT.

In DNA form, the CDR3 reads TGTGCCAGCAGCCCCTCCCCTGGAAACACCATATATTTT. As protein: CASSPSPGNTIYF. This rearrangement joins TRBV13 to TRBJ1-3; D is undetermined. Per germline, CDR1 PRHDT and CDR2 FYEKMQ (reference sequence). V was trimmed by 5 bases and J by 2 bases, leaving 7 bases between them. This CDR3 is 13 amino acids long.

The chain carries TRBV18 and TRBJ1-2, with D perhaps TRBD1 (6 bases). The V gene's germline CDR1 is KGHSH and CDR2 LQKENI. CDR3 size: 14 residues. Trimming removed 3 bases at V and 5 bases at J, with 13 bases between. CDR3 sequence: CASSPGGTQYGYTF. The DNA of the CDR3 is TGTGCCAGCTCACCCGGGGGGACACAGTATGGCTACACCTTC. Full variable domain (remainder filled in from reference TRBV18 and TRBJ1-2): NAGVMQNPRHLVRRRGQEARLRCSPMKGHSHVYWYRQLPEEGLKFMVYLQKENIIDESGMPKERFSAEFPKEGPSILRIQQVVRGDSAAYFCASSPGGTQYGYTFGSGTRLTVV.

CDR3 sequence reads: CASSPNPGHYETQYF. Written as DNA, the CDR3 is TGCGCCAGCAGCCCGAATCCGGGACACTACGAGACCCAGTACTTC. The chain combines TRBV5-1 with TRBJ2-5; D is perhaps TRBD1 (6 bases). V was clipped by 4 bases and J by 5 bases, with 18 bases between them. The CDR3 runs 15 residues. Germline V lookup: CDR1 SGHRS, CDR2 YFSETQ.

This clone showed up just once. The J gene is TRBJ1-6, the V gene TRBV6-5, with no clear D. Trimming removed 4 bases from V and 9 bases from J, with 7 bases in between. CDR1 is MNHEY, CDR2 SVGAGI, per germline. The length of the CDR3 is 12 residues. The CDR3 loop is CASSLRSSPLHF. The CDR3 DNA is TGTGCCAGCAGTTTGAGGAGTTCACCCCTCCACTTT.

This clone was observed a single time. The rearrangement links TRBV10-3 to TRBJ2-2, with D possibly being TRBD1 (6 bases). Per the germline V gene, CDR1 is ENHRY and CDR2 is SYGVKD. V was trimmed by 8 bases and J by 0 bases, leaving 22 bases between them. This CDR3 comprises 18 residues. This chain's CDR3 is CAIHAGGGAGANTGELFF. The CDR3 nucleotides are TGTGCCATCCACGCCGGTGGAGGAGCAGGGGCGAACACCGGGGAGCTGTTTTTT.

The gene calls are TRBV3-1 (or the pseudogene TRBV3-2) and TRBJ2-4; 7 nucleotides match TRBD1. CDR1 LGHDT and CDR2 YNNKEL come from the germline V gene (reference sequence). CDR3 length equals 14 residues. V shed 0 bases, J shed 7 bases, and the junction held 3 bases outside the gene matches. CDR3 DNA: TGTGCCAGCAGCCAAGAAGGACAGGCGAACATTCAGTACTTC. Its protein product is CASSQEGQANIQYF.

The chain combines TRBV29-1 with TRBJ2-5; possibly TRBD2 for D (6 bases). The CDR3 has 12 amino acids. Between the trimmed V and J ends, which lost 4 bases and 5 bases, there was a span of 11 bases. Looked up from germline, CDR1 is SQVTM and CDR2 is ANQGSEA. CDR3 sequence reads: CSVAVGRETQYF. The DNA of the CDR3 is TGCAGCGTTGCTGTAGGGAGGGAGACCCAGTACTTC.

This clone was counted many times. The CDR3 loop is CASSSSEGGYGYTF. The CDR3 region has the DNA TGTGCCAGCAGCTCTTCTGAGGGGGGGTATGGCTACACCTTC. The chain has TRBV7-9 and TRBJ1-2, with D possibly TRBD1 on 6 matching bases. The V end was cut by 4 bases, the J end by 5 bases, with 14 bases between. Germline V gives CDR1 SEHNR, CDR2 FQNEAQ (reference sequence). The CDR3 runs to 14 residues. The full variable domain, in which reference TRBV7-9 and TRBJ1-2 provide the parts outside the CDR3, is DTGVSQNPRHKITKRGQNVTFRCDPISEHNRLYWYRQTLGQGPEFLTYFQNEAQLEKSRLLSDRFSAERPKGSFSTLEIQRTEQGDSAMYLCASSSSEGGYGYTFGSGTRLTVV.

This clone was recorded many times. V gene TRBV4-1 combines with J gene TRBJ2-2; 10 bases are a match to TRBD1. Germline trimming cut 8 bases from V and 5 bases from J; bases unmatched to any gene: 5. The CDR3 totals 14 residues. Per the germline V gene, CDR1 is MGHRA and CDR2 is YSYEKL. The CDR3 bases are TGCGCCAGCCGACAGGGGGCGGGGACCGGGGAGCTGTTTTTT. Protein: CASRQGAGTGELFF.

This clone was detected many times. This chain connects TRBV5-1 to TRBJ2-3; D not resolved. Germline V gene sequence: CDR1 SGHRS, CDR2 YFSETQ. V lost 4 bases to trimming and J lost 3 bases, with 18 bases between them. CDR3 size: 16 residues. The CDR3 region is CASSPRPGESTDTQYF. In nucleotides, the CDR3 is TGCGCCAGCAGCCCCCGGCCAGGTGAGAGTACAGATACGCAGTATTTT.

The chain couples TRBV11-2 to TRBJ2-3, with D perhaps matching TRBD2 (5 bases). The V end was cut by 0 bases, the J end by 9 bases, with 19 bases between. Germline V gene sequence: CDR1 SGHAT, CDR2 FQNNGV. The length of the CDR3 is 16 residues. The CDR3 bases are TGTGCCAGCAGCTTAGACGGACCGGGGATTAAGGGAACGCAGTATTTT. It yields the protein CASSLDGPGIKGTQYF. The variable domain in full, completed from reference TRBV11-2 and TRBJ2-3, reads EAGVAQSPRYKIIEKRQSVAFWCNPISGHATLYWYQQILGQGPKLLIQFQNNGVVDDSQLPKDRFSAERLKGVDSTLKIQPAKLEDSAVYLCASSLDGPGIKGTQYFGPGTRLTVL.

The CDR3 region is CASSVSGGTGANVLTF. DNA for the CDR3: TGCGCCAGCAGTGTGTCGGGGGGGACTGGGGCCAACGTCCTGACTTTC. The chain combines TRBV10-2 with TRBJ2-6; 8 bases are a match to TRBD2. CDR1 and CDR2 (germline): WSHSY, SAAADI. This CDR3 region has 16 residues. The junction had 4 bases not matched to a gene; V was cut back by 4 bases and J by 2 bases.

CDR3 DNA: TGTGCCAGCAGCCCACAAGTACGAAACACCATATATTTT. Its protein is CASSPQVRNTIYF. The rearrangement joins TRBV11-2 to TRBJ1-3, with D unclear. V lost 5 bases and J lost 5, with 10 bases in between. There are 13 residues in the CDR3. Per germline, CDR1 SGHAT and CDR2 FQNNGV.

The chain is built from TRBV4-1 and TRBJ2-2; 13 nucleotides agree with TRBD2. CDR1 MGHRA and CDR2 YSYEKL come from the germline V gene. CDR3 length: 20 residues. Germline trimming cut 2 bases from V and 4 bases from J; bases unmatched to any gene: 13. The DNA for the CDR3 is TGCGCCAGCAGCCAAAGGGGTACTAGCGGGGGGGCCCTGGGCACCGGGGAGCTGTTTTTT. It is translated as CASSQRGTSGGALGTGELFF.